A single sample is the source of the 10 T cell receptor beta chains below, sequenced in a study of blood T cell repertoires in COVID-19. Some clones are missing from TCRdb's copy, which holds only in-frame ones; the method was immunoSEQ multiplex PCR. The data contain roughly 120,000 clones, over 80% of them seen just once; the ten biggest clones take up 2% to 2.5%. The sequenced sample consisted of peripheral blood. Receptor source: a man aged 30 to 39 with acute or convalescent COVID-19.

CDR3 residues: CASSQELAGVNIQYF. CDR3 DNA: TGTGCCAGCAGCCAAGAACTAGCGGGGGTGAACATTCAGTACTTC. The chain employs TRBV4-2 and TRBJ2-4, with 11 bases fitting TRBD2. The germline V gene encodes CDR1 LGHNA and CDR2 YNFKEQ. Trimming at V came to 0 bases and at J to 7 bases, leaving 2 bases not matched to a gene. CDR3 length equals 15 residues.

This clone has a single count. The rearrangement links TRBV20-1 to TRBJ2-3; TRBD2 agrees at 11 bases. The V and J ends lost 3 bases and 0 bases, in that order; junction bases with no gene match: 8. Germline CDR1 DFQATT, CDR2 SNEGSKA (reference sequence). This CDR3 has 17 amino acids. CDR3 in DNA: TGCAGTGCTAGTGGCCTAGCGGGGGGAACTAGCACAGATACGCAGTATTTT. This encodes CSASGLAGGTSTDTQYF.

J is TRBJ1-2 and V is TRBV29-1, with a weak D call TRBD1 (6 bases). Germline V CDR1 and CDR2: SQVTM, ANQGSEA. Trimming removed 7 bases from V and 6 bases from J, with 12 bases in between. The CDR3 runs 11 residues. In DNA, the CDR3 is TGCAGCGCTACAGGGAGCCATGGCTACACCTTC. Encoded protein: CSATGSHGYTF. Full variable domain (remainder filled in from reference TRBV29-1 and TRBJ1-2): SAVISQKPSRDICQRGTSLTIQCQVDSQVTMMFWYRQQPGQSLTLIATANQGSEATYESGFVIDKFPISRPNLTFSTLTVSNMSPEDSSIYLCSATGSHGYTFGSGTRLTVV.

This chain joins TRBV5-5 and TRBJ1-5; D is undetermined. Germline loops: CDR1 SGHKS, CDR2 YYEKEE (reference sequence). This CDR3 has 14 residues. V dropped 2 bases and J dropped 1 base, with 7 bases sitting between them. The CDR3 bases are TGTGCCAGCAGCTTAGAGTGGAGCAATCAGCCCCAGCATTTT. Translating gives CASSLEWSNQPQHF.

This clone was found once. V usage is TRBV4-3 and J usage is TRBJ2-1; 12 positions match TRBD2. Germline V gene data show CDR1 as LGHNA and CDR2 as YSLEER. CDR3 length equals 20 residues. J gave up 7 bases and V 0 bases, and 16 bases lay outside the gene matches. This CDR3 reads CASSQDWATSGGPLRNEQFF. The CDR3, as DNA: TGCGCCAGCAGCCAAGATTGGGCGACTAGCGGGGGACCCCTACGAAATGAGCAGTTCTTC.

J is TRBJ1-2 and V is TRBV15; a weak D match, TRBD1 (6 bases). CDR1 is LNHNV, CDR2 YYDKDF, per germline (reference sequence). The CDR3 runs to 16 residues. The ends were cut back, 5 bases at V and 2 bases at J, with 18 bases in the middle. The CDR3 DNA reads TGTGCCACCAGCGGGCAGGGGATCCTAGGCAACTATGGCTACACCTTC. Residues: CATSGQGILGNYGYTF.

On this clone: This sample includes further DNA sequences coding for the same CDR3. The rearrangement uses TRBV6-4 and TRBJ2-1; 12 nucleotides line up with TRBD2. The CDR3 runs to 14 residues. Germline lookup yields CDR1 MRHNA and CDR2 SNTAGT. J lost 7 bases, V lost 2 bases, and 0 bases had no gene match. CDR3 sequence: CASSDGTSGNEQFF. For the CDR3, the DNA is TGTGCCAGCAGTGACGGGACTAGCGGGAATGAGCAGTTCTTC.

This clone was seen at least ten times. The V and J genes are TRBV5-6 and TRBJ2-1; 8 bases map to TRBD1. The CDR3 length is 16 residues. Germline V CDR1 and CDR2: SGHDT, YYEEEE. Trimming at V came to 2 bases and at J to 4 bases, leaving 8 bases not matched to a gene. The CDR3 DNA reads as TGTGCCAGCAGCTTTAGAACAGGGGGGAAATACAATGAGCAGTTCTTC. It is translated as CASSFRTGGKYNEQFF.

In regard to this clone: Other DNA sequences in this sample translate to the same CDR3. The CDR3 protein is CAISGQGLNTEAFF. For the CDR3, the DNA is TGTGCCATCAGTGGTCAGGGCCTGAACACTGAAGCTTTCTTT. The V gene is TRBV10-3, the J gene TRBJ1-1, with a possible D match to TRBD1 (5 bases). Germline assignment: CDR1 ENHRY and CDR2 SYGVKD. The CDR3 runs 14 residues. The V end was cut by 4 bases, the J end by 0 bases, with 9 bases between.

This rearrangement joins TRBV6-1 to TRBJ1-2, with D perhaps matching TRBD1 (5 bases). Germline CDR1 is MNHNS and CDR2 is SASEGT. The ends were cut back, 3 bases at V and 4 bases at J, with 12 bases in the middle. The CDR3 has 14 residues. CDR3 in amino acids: CASSDPDTIYGYTF. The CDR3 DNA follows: TGTGCCAGCAGTGACCCGGACACTATCTATGGCTACACCTTC.